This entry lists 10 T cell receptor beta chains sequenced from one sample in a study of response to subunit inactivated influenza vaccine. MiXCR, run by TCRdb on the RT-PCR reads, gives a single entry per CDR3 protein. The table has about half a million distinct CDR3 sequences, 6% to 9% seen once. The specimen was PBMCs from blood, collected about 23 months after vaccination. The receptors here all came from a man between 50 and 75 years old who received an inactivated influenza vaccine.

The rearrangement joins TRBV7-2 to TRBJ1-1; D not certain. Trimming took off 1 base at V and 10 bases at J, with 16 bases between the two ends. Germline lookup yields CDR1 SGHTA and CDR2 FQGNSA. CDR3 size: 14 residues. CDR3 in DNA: TGTGCCAGCAGCTTAGGTAACCGGGTTCAAGGAGCTTTCTTT. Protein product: CASSLGNRVQGAFF.

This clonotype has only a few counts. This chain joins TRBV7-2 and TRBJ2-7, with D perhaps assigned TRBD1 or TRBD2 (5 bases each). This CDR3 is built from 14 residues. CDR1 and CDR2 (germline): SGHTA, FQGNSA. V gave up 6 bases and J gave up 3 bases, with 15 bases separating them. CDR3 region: CASRPSGTRYEQYF. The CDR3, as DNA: TGTGCCAGCAGGCCCTCCGGGACCCGCTACGAGCAGTACTTC.

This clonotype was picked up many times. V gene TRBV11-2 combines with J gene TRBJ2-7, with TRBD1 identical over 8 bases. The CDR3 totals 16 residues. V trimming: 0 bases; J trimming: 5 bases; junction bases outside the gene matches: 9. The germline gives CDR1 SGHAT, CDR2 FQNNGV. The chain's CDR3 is CASSLDFGQGYHEQYF. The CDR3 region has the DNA TGTGCCAGCAGCTTAGATTTTGGACAGGGATACCACGAGCAGTACTTC.

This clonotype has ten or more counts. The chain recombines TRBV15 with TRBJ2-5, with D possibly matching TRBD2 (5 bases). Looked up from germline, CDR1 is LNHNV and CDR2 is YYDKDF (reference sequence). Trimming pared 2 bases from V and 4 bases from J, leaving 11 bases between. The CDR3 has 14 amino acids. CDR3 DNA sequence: TGTGCCACCAGCAGAACTAGAGGAGGAGAGACCCAGTACTTC. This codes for CATSRTRGGETQYF. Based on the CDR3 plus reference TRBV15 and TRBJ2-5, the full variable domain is DAMVIQNPRYQVTQFGKPVTLSCSQTLNHNVMYWYQQKSSQAPKLLFHYYDKDFNNEADTPDNFQSRRPNTSFCFLDIRSPGLGDTAMYLCATSRTRGGETQYFGPGTRLLVL.

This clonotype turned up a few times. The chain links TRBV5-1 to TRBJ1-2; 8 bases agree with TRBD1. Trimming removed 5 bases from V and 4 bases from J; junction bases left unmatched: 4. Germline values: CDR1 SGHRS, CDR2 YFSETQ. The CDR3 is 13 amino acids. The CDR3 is CASRDREVYGYTF. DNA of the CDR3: TGCGCCAGCAGGGACAGGGAGGTCTATGGCTACACCTTC.

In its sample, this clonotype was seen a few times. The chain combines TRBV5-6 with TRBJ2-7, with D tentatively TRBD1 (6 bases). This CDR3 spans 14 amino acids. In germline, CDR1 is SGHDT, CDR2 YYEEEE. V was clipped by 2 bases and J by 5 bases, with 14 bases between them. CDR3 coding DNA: TGTGCCAGCAGCTTCTTTGCCAGGGGACACGAGCAGTACTTC. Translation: CASSFFARGHEQYF.

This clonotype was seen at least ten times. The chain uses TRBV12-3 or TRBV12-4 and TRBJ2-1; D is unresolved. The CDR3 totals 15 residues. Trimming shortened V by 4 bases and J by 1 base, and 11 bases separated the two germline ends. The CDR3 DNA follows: TGTGCCAGCAGTTCGGGTGAAGGGTCCTACAATGAGCAGTTCTTC. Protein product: CASSSGEGSYNEQFF.

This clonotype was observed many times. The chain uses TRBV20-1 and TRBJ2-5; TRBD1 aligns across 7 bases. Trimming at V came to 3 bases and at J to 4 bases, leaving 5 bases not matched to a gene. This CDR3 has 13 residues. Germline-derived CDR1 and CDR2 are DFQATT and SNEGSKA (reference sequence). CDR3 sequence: CSASATGLETQYF. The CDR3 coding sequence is TGCAGTGCTAGCGCGACAGGGCTAGAGACCCAGTACTTC.

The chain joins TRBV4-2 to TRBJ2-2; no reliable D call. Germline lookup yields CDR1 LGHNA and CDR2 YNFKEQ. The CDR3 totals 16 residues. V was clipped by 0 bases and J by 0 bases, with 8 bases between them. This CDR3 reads CASSQDRATNTGELFF. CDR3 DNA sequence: TGTGCCAGCAGCCAAGATAGGGCAACGAACACCGGGGAGCTGTTTTTT.

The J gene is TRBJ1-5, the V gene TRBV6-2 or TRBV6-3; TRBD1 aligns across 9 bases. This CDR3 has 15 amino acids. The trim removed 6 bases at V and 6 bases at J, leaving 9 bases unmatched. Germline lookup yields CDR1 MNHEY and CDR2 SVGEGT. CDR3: CASSEPDRGSQPQHF. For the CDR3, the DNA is TGTGCCAGCAGCGAACCGGACAGGGGCTCTCAGCCCCAGCATTTT.